The 9 T cell receptor beta chains listed next were all sequenced from one sample in a study of shared clonotypes between healthy human individuals. Naive-designated CD8 cells lacked CD45RO, were positively enriched for CCR7, and omitted terminally differentiated effector memory CD45RA+ cells. TCRdb keeps only in-frame clones here, not all; method: immunoSEQ multiplex PCR. The sample gives 800,000 or so clones, around 96% of which show up once; about 0.25% is in the top ten. The sequenced material came from naive CD8+ T cells sorted from blood. The receptor source for this set is a young man in good health.

The chain couples TRBV7-9 to TRBJ2-2; 12 bases are shared with TRBD2. The CDR3 runs 16 residues. J was trimmed by 2 bases and V by 4 bases; bases with no gene match: 2. The germline gives CDR1 SEHNR, CDR2 FQNEAQ (reference sequence). The CDR3: CASSSTSGSNTGELFF. CDR3 bases: TGTGCCAGCAGCTCGACTAGCGGGAGTAACACCGGGGAGCTGTTTTTT.

This chain uses TRBV10-2 with TRBJ1-2; 9 positions match TRBD1. The CDR3 runs to 16 residues. The V gene end was trimmed by 2 bases and the J gene end by 6 bases; junction bases not matched to a gene: 10. CDR1 and CDR2 from the germline V gene are WSHSY and SAAADI. The CDR3 nucleotides read TGCGCCAGCAGTGAGGCCCACCTCGGGACAGGGCATGGCTACACCTTC. It encodes CASSEAHLGTGHGYTF.

In regard to this clone: Other nucleotide sequences in the sample specify the same CDR3. The rearrangement uses TRBV28 and TRBJ2-7; D might be TRBD2 (6 bases). V lost 5 bases, J lost 4 bases, and 9 bases lay in between. The CDR3 length is 12 residues. The germline V gene has CDR1 MDHEN and CDR2 SYDVKM. CDR3 residues: CASSRDSYEQYF. The CDR3 nucleotides are TGTGCCAGCAGTAGGGACTCTTACGAGCAGTACTTC. The whole variable domain, remainder taken from reference TRBV28 and TRBJ2-7, is DVKVTQSSRYLVKRTGEKVFLECVQDMDHENMFWYRQDPGLGLRLIYFSYDVKMKEKGDIPEGYSVSREKKERFSLILESASTNQTSMYLCASSRDSYEQYFGPGTRLTVT.

CDR3 residues: CASSLQGNQPQHF. The CDR3 DNA is TGTGCCAGCAGCCTACAGGGTAATCAGCCCCAGCATTTT. The V gene is TRBV5-6, the J gene TRBJ1-5, with D possibly TRBD1 on 6 matching bases. Deletions cut 4 bases from V and 4 bases from J, with 9 bases between. The CDR3 consists of 13 residues. Germline CDR1 reads SGHDT; CDR2 reads YYEEEE.

V is TRBV6-1 and J is TRBJ2-7; either TRBD1 or TRBD2 may fit D (5 bases each). CDR3 length: 15 residues. Germline CDR1 is MNHNS and CDR2 is SASEGT. Trimming removed 2 bases from V and 3 bases from J, with 14 bases in between. Here the CDR3 reads CASSELPGRGYEQYF. The CDR3 region has the DNA TGTGCCAGCAGTGAACTCCCGGGACGGGGCTACGAGCAGTACTTC.

The rearrangement joins TRBV7-6 to TRBJ1-1; D perhaps matches TRBD1 (5 bases). V was cut by 4 bases and J by 5 bases, with 8 bases left in between. This CDR3 is built from 12 residues. Germline V lookup: CDR1 SGHVS, CDR2 FNYEAQ. The CDR3 nucleotides are TGTGCCAGCAGCTCAGGGATTACTGAAGCTTTCTTT. Residues: CASSSGITEAFF.

V and J are TRBV4-1 and TRBJ2-2; D is ambiguous. CDR1 MGHRA and CDR2 YSYEKL come from the germline V gene. Trimming shortened V by 3 bases and J by 5 bases, and 13 bases separated the two germline ends. This CDR3 is built from 15 residues. CDR3 region: CASSQKTVNTGELFF. The CDR3 DNA reads as TGCGCCAGCAGCCAGAAGACGGTCAATACCGGGGAGCTGTTTTTT.

The chain couples TRBV5-4 to TRBJ2-1; 11 nucleotides align to TRBD2. V trimming: 0 bases; J trimming: 8 bases; junction bases outside the gene matches: 13. The CDR3 totals 18 residues. Germline CDR1 and CDR2: SGHNT and YYREEE (reference sequence). The CDR3 DNA sequence: TGTGCCAGCAGCTTGGGGGTTCCTAGCGGGAGGCTTAGGGATGAGCAGTTCTTC. Amino acids: CASSLGVPSGRLRDEQFF.

The V gene is TRBV11-2, the J gene TRBJ2-2; D is undetermined. Germline V gene lookup returns CDR1 SGHAT and CDR2 FQNNGV. The CDR3 is made up of 16 amino acids. The V gene lost 3 bases and the J gene lost 6 bases, with 17 bases spanning the gap. The CDR3 sequence is CASSFGRNQRAGELFF. The CDR3 DNA follows: TGTGCCAGCAGCTTTGGCCGAAATCAAAGGGCCGGGGAGCTGTTTTTT.